These 25 T cell receptor beta chains share one sample of origin, sequenced in a study of blood T cell repertoires in COVID-19. Some clones are missing from TCRdb's copy, which holds only in-frame ones; the method was immunoSEQ multiplex PCR. The table has about 130,000 clones, roughly 80% seen once. Material: peripheral blood. Receptor source: a man aged 65 to 85 with acute or convalescent COVID-19.

The V call is TRBV5-1, the J call TRBJ1-1, with D unresolved. Germline CDR1 and CDR2: SGHRS and YFSETQ. CDR3 length equals 15 residues. The V gene lost 0 bases and the J gene lost 3 bases, with 12 bases spanning the gap. The CDR3 DNA is TGCGCCAGCAGCTTGGACGCGGGCAGGTACACTGAAGCTTTCTTT. Amino acid sequence: CASSLDAGRYTEAFF.

This clone appeared a single time. The rearrangement links TRBV13 to TRBJ1-4; D uncertain. The CDR3 loop spans 12 amino acids. The germline CDR1 and CDR2 sequences are PRHDT and FYEKMQ (reference sequence). Trimming pared 5 bases from V and 7 bases from J, leaving 8 bases between. This chain's CDR3 is CASSPRGEKLFF. The CDR3 nucleotides are TGTGCCAGCAGCCCCCGAGGTGAAAAACTGTTTTTT. The complete variable domain, with remaining parts taken from reference TRBV13 and TRBJ1-4, reads AAGVIQSPRHLIKEKRETATLKCYPIPRHDTVYWYQQGPGQDPQFLISFYEKMQSDKGSIPDRFSAQQFSDYHSELNMSSLELGDSALYFCASSPRGEKLFFGSGTQLSVL.

The chain carries TRBV19 and TRBJ1-5; possibly TRBD1 for D (5 bases). Trimming pared 10 bases from V and 7 bases from J, leaving 17 bases between. The CDR3 is 13 amino acids. Germline lookup yields CDR1 LNHDA and CDR2 SQIVND (reference sequence). For the CDR3, the DNA is TGTGCCACCCGTACGAGGGAGGGGCAGCCCCAGCATTTT. As protein: CATRTREGQPQHF.

The table lists this clone with a few counts. This rearrangement joins TRBV19 to TRBJ2-4, with D unclear. Looked up from germline, CDR1 is LNHDA and CDR2 is SQIVND (reference sequence). Deletions cut 6 bases from V and 0 bases from J, with 6 bases between. CDR3 length equals 13 residues. This CDR3 is CASRALAKNIQYF. CDR3 in DNA: TGTGCCAGTAGGGCCCTAGCCAAAAACATTCAGTACTTC.

The chain combines TRBV9 with TRBJ1-6; maybe TRBD1 (6 bases). This CDR3 is built from 13 residues. Trimming took off 5 bases at V and 9 bases at J, with 12 bases between the two ends. Germline lookup yields CDR1 SGDLS and CDR2 YYNGEE. The CDR3 DNA sequence: TGTGCCAGCAGTGAGGGGGGGAGTTCACCCCTCCACTTT. It codes for CASSEGGSSPLHF.

The rearrangement links TRBV5-6 to TRBJ1-1; tentative D call: TRBD1 (6 bases). The CDR3 has 17 amino acids. Germline V gives CDR1 SGHDT, CDR2 YYEEEE. Trimming removed 4 bases from V and 3 bases from J, with 22 bases in between. The DNA for the CDR3 is TGTGCCAGCAGCCGATTTGGACAGAAGGGGTCGGACACTGAAGCTTTCTTT. This sequence encodes CASSRFGQKGSDTEAFF.

The J gene is TRBJ1-6, the V gene TRBV19; D is uncertain. The CDR3 is made up of 16 amino acids. V was cut by 6 bases and J by 5 bases, with 17 bases left in between. CDR1 LNHDA and CDR2 SQIVND come from the germline V gene (reference sequence). The CDR3 DNA is TGTGCCAGTAGCAGTATAACGGGAGGAGATAATTCACCCCTCCACTTT. Translating gives CASSSITGGDNSPLHF.

The rearrangement uses TRBV4-2 and TRBJ2-3, with TRBD2 identical over 10 bases. Per the germline V gene, CDR1 is LGHNA and CDR2 is YNFKEQ. V trimming: 0 bases; J trimming: 2 bases; junction bases outside the gene matches: 8. The CDR3 sequence is 18 residues long. As DNA, the CDR3 is TGTGCCAGCAGCCAAGATCGGCCTAGCGGGGGTTACACAGATACGCAGTATTTT. Translation: CASSQDRPSGGYTDTQYF.

The chain recombines TRBV19 with TRBJ2-3, with TRBD1 matching 8 bases. V was clipped by 5 bases and J by 2 bases; unmatched bases: 9. Per germline, CDR1 LNHDA and CDR2 SQIVND (reference sequence). The CDR3 runs 16 residues. CDR3: CASSADRGLFTDTQYF. CDR3 in DNA: TGTGCCAGTAGTGCAGACAGGGGCCTATTCACAGATACGCAGTATTTT.

The rearrangement joins TRBV7-8 to TRBJ1-6; D possibly corresponds to TRBD1 (6 bases). This CDR3 region has 14 residues. Germline V gives CDR1 SGHVS, CDR2 FQNEAQ. V was pared by 3 bases and J by 13 bases, with 16 bases between. CDR3 coding DNA: TGTGCCAGCAGCTTTGGGGGCATAAGTTCCCCCCTCCACTTT. Encoded protein: CASSFGGISSPLHF.

The chain recombines TRBV5-4 with TRBJ2-3; 9 bases match TRBD1. This CDR3 has 17 residues. V gave up 1 base and J gave up 1 base; unmatched junction bases: 7. Germline V gene data show CDR1 as SGHNT and CDR2 as YYREEE (reference sequence). The CDR3 protein is CASSLIRRQGGTDTQYF. In nucleotides, the CDR3 is TGTGCCAGCAGCTTGATCCGTCGACAGGGGGGCACAGATACGCAGTATTTT.

The chain uses TRBV4-1 and TRBJ1-3, with a possible D match to TRBD1 (5 bases). This CDR3 region has 19 residues. The germline V gene has CDR1 MGHRA and CDR2 YSYEKL. Trimming removed 0 bases at V and 0 bases at J, with 18 bases between. This CDR3 reads CASSQDYLPGTYSGNTIYF. CDR3 DNA: TGCGCCAGCAGCCAAGATTATCTCCCGGGGACTTACTCTGGAAACACCATATATTTT.

In nucleotides, the CDR3 is TGTGCCAGTACTGCCGGGACAGGTGGGGGAGAGACCCAGTACTTC. Protein: CASTAGTGGGETQYF. The V call is TRBV19, the J call TRBJ2-5; 8 nucleotides agree with TRBD1. The CDR3 contains 15 residues. The ends lost 7 bases at V and 4 bases at J; junction bases unmatched: 11. Germline CDR1 LNHDA, CDR2 SQIVND (reference sequence).

The rearrangement links TRBV18 to TRBJ1-1; the match to TRBD1 covers 8 bases. Germline V gene lookup returns CDR1 KGHSH and CDR2 LQKENI. This CDR3 comprises 17 residues. J gave up 4 bases and V 3 bases, and 13 bases lay outside the gene matches. CDR3 sequence reads: CASSPRNTQGAVTEAFF. The CDR3 DNA reads TGTGCCAGCTCACCCCGAAACACGCAGGGGGCGGTCACTGAAGCTTTCTTT. Using reference TRBV18 and TRBJ1-1 for the parts outside the CDR3, the full variable domain is NAGVMQNPRHLVRRRGQEARLRCSPMKGHSHVYWYRQLPEEGLKFMVYLQKENIIDESGMPKERFSAEFPKEGPSILRIQQVVRGDSAAYFCASSPRNTQGAVTEAFFGQGTRLTVV.

V and J are TRBV18 and TRBJ1-5, with D perhaps TRBD1 (6 bases). V was clipped by 5 bases and J by 3 bases, with 11 bases between them. The CDR3 sequence is 14 residues long. Looked up from germline, CDR1 is KGHSH and CDR2 is LQKENI. CDR3 residues: CASSSRQDNQPQHF. The CDR3 DNA follows: TGTGCCAGCTCATCTAGACAGGACAATCAGCCCCAGCATTTT.

The chain is built from TRBV14 and TRBJ2-6, with D unresolved. The CDR3 has 14 amino acids. Between the trimmed V and J ends, which lost 1 base and 5 bases, there was a span of 6 bases. CDR1 SGHDN and CDR2 FVKESK come from the germline V gene. CDR3 in amino acids: CASSQGDWANVLTF. In DNA, the CDR3 is TGTGCCAGCAGCCAAGGAGACTGGGCCAACGTCCTGACTTTC.

This clone came up once. The V and J genes are TRBV28 and TRBJ2-7; D call uncertain. The V end lost 6 bases, the J end lost 3 bases, and 12 bases lay between the germline ends. Germline V gives CDR1 MDHEN, CDR2 SYDVKM. CDR3 length: 13 amino acids. DNA for the CDR3: TGTGCCAGCAGCCCAAGACTCATCTACGAGCAGTACTTC. It yields the protein CASSPRLIYEQYF.

The chain recombines TRBV6-5 with TRBJ2-3; 7 bases line up with TRBD1. The V segment lost 8 bases and the J segment 5 bases; nucleotides outside the gene matches: 13. The CDR3 runs 15 residues. The germline gives CDR1 MNHEY, CDR2 SVGAGI. The CDR3 reads CASGRETGSVDTQYF. The CDR3 DNA reads TGTGCCAGCGGTCGAGAGACAGGGTCGGTAGATACGCAGTATTTT.

The V gene is TRBV5-1, the J gene TRBJ1-5; possible D gene TRBD1, 5 bases. This CDR3 comprises 14 residues. Trimming stripped 5 bases from V and 0 bases from J, with 9 bases between. Germline V gene lookup returns CDR1 SGHRS and CDR2 YFSETQ. The CDR3 region has the DNA TGCGCCAGCAGGGCAGGGAATAGCAATCAGCCCCAGCATTTT. Protein: CASRAGNSNQPQHF. Together with reference TRBV5-1 and TRBJ1-5, the CDR3 gives the full variable domain: KAGVTQTPRYLIKTRGQQVTLSCSPISGHRSVSWYQQTPGQGLQFLFEYFSETQRNKGNFPGRFSGRQFSNSRSEMNVSTLELGDSALYLCASRAGNSNQPQHFGDGTRLSIL.

This sequence joins TRBV7-9 and TRBJ1-1, with TRBD1 matching over 8 bases. The CDR3 consists of 13 residues. Germline V gene sequence: CDR1 SEHNR, CDR2 FQNEAQ (reference sequence). The V gene end was trimmed by 4 bases and the J gene end by 4 bases; junction bases not matched to a gene: 2. The CDR3 spells CASSSGQGTEAFF. CDR3 nucleotide sequence: TGTGCCAGCAGCTCCGGACAGGGCACTGAAGCTTTCTTT.

This clone occurred once. This chain uses TRBV5-4 with TRBJ1-6; D remains ambiguous. From germline, CDR1 is SGHNT and CDR2 YYREEE (reference sequence). Trimming stripped 0 bases from V and 9 bases from J, with 7 bases between. This CDR3 region has 13 residues. This CDR3 reads CASSLDLVSPLHF. The DNA of the CDR3 is TGTGCCAGCAGCTTGGATCTTGTTTCACCCCTCCACTTT.

J is TRBJ2-1 and V is TRBV11-2; D gene unclear. The length of the CDR3 is 15 residues. Germline V gives CDR1 SGHAT, CDR2 FQNNGV. Between the trimmed V and J ends, which lost 5 bases and 0 bases, there was a span of 11 bases. The CDR3 nucleotides are TGTGCCAGCAGCCCGTACCCTAGCTCCTACAATGAGCAGTTCTTC. Translation gives CASSPYPSSYNEQFF.

A single count supports this clone. The chain couples TRBV11-2 to TRBJ2-1; 10 bases fit TRBD2. This CDR3 is 18 amino acids long. Germline V gene sequence: CDR1 SGHAT, CDR2 FQNNGV. The V segment lost 5 bases and the J segment 0 bases; nucleotides outside the gene matches: 10. CDR3 nucleotides: TGTGCCAGCAGCGTAGGCCTACTAGCGGGGAGCTCCTACAATGAGCAGTTCTTC. Its translation: CASSVGLLAGSSYNEQFF.

The rearrangement uses TRBV18 and TRBJ1-1; D unresolved. The ends were cut back, 2 bases at V and 1 base at J, with 11 bases in the middle. Germline CDR1 KGHSH, CDR2 LQKENI. The CDR3 consists of 15 residues. In nucleotides, the CDR3 is TGTGCCAGCTCACCAGGGCATCGAGAGAACACTGAAGCTTTCTTT. This translates into CASSPGHRENTEAFF.

The V gene is TRBV5-1, the J gene TRBJ2-2; TRBD2 is a possible D gene (7 bases). In germline, CDR1 is SGHRS, CDR2 YFSETQ. The ends were cut back, 2 bases at V and 4 bases at J, with 18 bases in the middle. The CDR3 length is 17 residues. CDR3 in amino acids: CASSLSSAGAGTGELFF. CDR3 sequence (DNA): TGCGCCAGCAGCTTATCGTCGGCGGGGGCGGGCACCGGGGAGCTGTTTTTT.